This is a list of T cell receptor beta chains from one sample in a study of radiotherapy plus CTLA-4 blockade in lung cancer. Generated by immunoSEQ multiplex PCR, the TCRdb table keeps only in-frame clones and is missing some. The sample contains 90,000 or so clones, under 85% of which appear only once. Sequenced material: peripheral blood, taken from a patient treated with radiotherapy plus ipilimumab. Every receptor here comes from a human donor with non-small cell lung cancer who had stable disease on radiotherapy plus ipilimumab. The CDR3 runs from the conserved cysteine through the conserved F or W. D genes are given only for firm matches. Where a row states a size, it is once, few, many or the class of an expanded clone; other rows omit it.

TGTGCCAGCAAGACTAGCGGGCGTAGCACAGATACGCAGTATTTT,CASKTSGRSTDTQYF,TRBJ2-3,-,TRBV2,TRBD2
TGCGCCAGCAGTGATAGGAGCTACGAGCAGTACTTC,CASSDRSYEQYF,TRBJ2-7,-,TRBV10-2,-
TGTGCCAGCAGTTTAAAGGGGAATGAGCAGTTCTTC,CASSLKGNEQFF,TRBJ2-1,-,TRBV28,-
TGTGCCAGCACGGGGCAGCCCTCCTACGAGCAGTACTTC,CASTGQPSYEQYF,TRBJ2-7,-,TRBV28,-
TGTGCCAGCAGCTTGGCAGGGAACTATGGCTACACCTTC,CASSLAGNYGYTF,TRBJ1-2,-,TRBV7-2,-
TGTGCCAGCACCCCGGGGGGTAGTCCCTTCGAGCAGTACTTC,CASTPGGSPFEQYF,TRBJ2-7,-,TRBV28,TRBD2
TGTGCCAGTATGCAGGACATCTATGGCTACACCTTC,CASMQDIYGYTF,TRBJ1-2,-,TRBV19,-
TGTGCCAGCAGCTTAGGGCCCGCAGGGTTCGGGATAAACACTGAAGCTTTCTTT,CASSLGPAGFGINTEAFF,TRBJ1-1,-,TRBV7-9,-
TGTGCCAGTAGTGATTTAGCCGGGTCGGGTGAAAAACTGTTTTTT,CASSDLAGSGEKLFF,TRBJ1-4,-,TRBV19,-
TGTGCCAGCAGTTACTCGGCAGGGCTCAATCAGCCCCAGCATTTT,CASSYSAGLNQPQHF,TRBJ1-5,few,TRBV6-5,-
TGTGCCAGCAGCTTGGAGGGTGTGAACACTGAAGCTTTCTTT,CASSLEGVNTEAFF,TRBJ1-1,-,TRBV5-4,-
TGTGCCAGCAGCCGATACCGGGACAGGGGCGAGCAGTACTTC,CASSRYRDRGEQYF,TRBJ2-7,-,TRBV14,TRBD1
TGTGCCAGCAGCCCCACACCGAACTATGGCTACACCTTC,CASSPTPNYGYTF,TRBJ1-2,-,TRBV27,-
TGCAGCGTCGCGCCACCGGGACAGCTTTCTGGCTACACCTTC,CSVAPPGQLSGYTF,TRBJ1-2,-,TRBV29-1,TRBD1
TGTGCCAGTAGTACTCAACTCACAGATACGCAGTATTTT,CASSTQLTDTQYF,TRBJ2-3,-,TRBV7-7,-
TGTGCCTGGAGTCCCCTGGCAGGGAATAAAGAGACCCAGTACTTC,CAWSPLAGNKETQYF,TRBJ2-5,-,TRBV30,-
TGTGCCAGTAGTCGCCAGCTGGGACAGGGATTGTCAACTAATGAAAAACTGTTTTTT,CASSRQLGQGLSTNEKLFF,TRBJ1-4,-,TRBV19,TRBD1
TGTGCCGGCAGGGGCTGGGGTACTGAAGCTTTCTTT,CAGRGWGTEAFF,TRBJ1-1,-,TRBV30,-
TGTGCCAGCAGTACCTCGGGGTACGAGCAGTACTTC,CASSTSGYEQYF,TRBJ2-7,-,TRBV6-6,-
TGTGCCAGCTCACCGGAGTCTAGCAATCAGCCCCAGCATTTT,CASSPESSNQPQHF,TRBJ1-5,-,TRBV18,-
TGTGCCAGCAGTTACCTTGCCCTAGCGGCTCAAGAGACCCAGTACTTC,CASSYLALAAQETQYF,TRBJ2-5,-,TRBV6-5,TRBD2
TGTGCCAGCATTCCTCCCCTGGGGGTAGGCACAGATACGCAGTATTTT,CASIPPLGVGTDTQYF,TRBJ2-3,-,TRBV28,-
TGTGCCAGCAGTTTACAGGACGGCTTCAATCAGCCCCAGCATTTT,CASSLQDGFNQPQHF,TRBJ1-5,-,TRBV28,-
TGTGCCAGCAGTTTAGCGGGGGGGCCGTACAATGAGCAGTTCTTC,CASSLAGGPYNEQFF,TRBJ2-1,-,TRBV6-5,TRBD2
TGTGCCAGCAGCTCCGATACCCAGACCCGTTACGAGCAGTACTTC,CASSSDTQTRYEQYF,TRBJ2-7,-,TRBV7-2,-
TGTGCCAGCAGTCCCCCCGGGGTCGGGGCCAACGTCCTGACTTTC,CASSPPGVGANVLTF,TRBJ2-6,-,TRBV28,-
TGTGCCAGCAGCTCGACTAGTCGTGCCGGGGAGCTGTTTTTT,CASSSTSRAGELFF,TRBJ2-2,-,TRBV7-8,-
TGTGCCAGCAGTGAACTCCAGGGGCCGGCGGGTGAGCAGTTCTTC,CASSELQGPAGEQFF,TRBJ2-1,-,TRBV6-1,-
TGTGCCAGCAGCCCGACTAGCGGGGCCTACGAGCAGTACTTC,CASSPTSGAYEQYF,TRBJ2-7,-,TRBV27,TRBD2
TGTGCCAGCAGCGCCCGGGACAGGGTCCCCTACAATGAGCAGTTCTTC,CASSARDRVPYNEQFF,TRBJ2-1,-,TRBV7-9,TRBD1
TGTGCCTGGAGTGGAGGGGCAAACTATGGCTACACCTTC,CAWSGGANYGYTF,TRBJ1-2,once,TRBV30,-
TGTGCCAGCAGCGGGAGCTTCGCAGATACGCAGTATTTT,CASSGSFADTQYF,TRBJ2-3,-,TRBV2,-
TGCGCCAGCAGTGGAGAATTCGGGGGACGGGATTCACCCCTCCACTTT,CASSGEFGGRDSPLHF,TRBJ1-6,-,TRBV10-2,-
TGTGCCAGCAGTCGAGGGCACAGGGGATGGGAGACCCAGTACTTC,CASSRGHRGWETQYF,TRBJ2-5,-,TRBV6-5,TRBD1
TGTGCCAGCAGCATTACCGACGGGGGTAACTATGGCTACACCTTC,CASSITDGGNYGYTF,TRBJ1-2,-,TRBV11-2,-
TGTGCCAGCAGCTTCGACAGGGGTTGGAATCAGCCCCAGCATTTT,CASSFDRGWNQPQHF,TRBJ1-5,-,TRBV7-2,TRBD1
TGTGCCAGCAGCGGCCAAGCGGGAATTAGCACAGATACGCAGTATTTT,CASSGQAGISTDTQYF,TRBJ2-3,-,TRBV7-2,TRBD2
TGTGCCAGCAGTTACGGGACTGCAGGAAACACCATATATTTT,CASSYGTAGNTIYF,TRBJ1-3,-,TRBV6-6,-
TGTGCCAGCAGCCTCTTCGGGGGCGGGGATGAAAAACTGTTTTTT,CASSLFGGGDEKLFF,TRBJ1-4,-,TRBV27,-
TGTGCCAGCAGCCCGCCGGGGGACACTAATGAAAAACTGTTTTTT,CASSPPGDTNEKLFF,TRBJ1-4,-,TRBV28,-
TGCGCCAGCAGCCAAGATAGGCGAAGCTACGGGGAGCAGTACTTC,CASSQDRRSYGEQYF,TRBJ2-7,-,TRBV4-1,-
TGTGCCAGCGGGCGGGGGGGCCGAACAGATACGCAGTATTTT,CASGRGGRTDTQYF,TRBJ2-3,-,TRBV6-6,TRBD2
TGTGCCAGCAGCGTTACCATACCAGGCGGTAGCTCCTACAATGAGCAGTTCTTC,CASSVTIPGGSSYNEQFF,TRBJ2-1,once,TRBV9,-
TGTGCCAGCAGTGGAGGTAGAGGCGATGAGCAGTTCTTC,CASSGGRGDEQFF,TRBJ2-1,-,TRBV2,-
TGCGCCAGCAGCGGATCCGGGACAGGGGGTGGGGAGCAGTACTTC,CASSGSGTGGGEQYF,TRBJ2-7,-,TRBV5-1,TRBD1
TGCAGCGTTGAATTACCTTTTGAGCGCGGTCAGAACACTGAAGCTTTCTTT,CSVELPFERGQNTEAFF,TRBJ1-1,-,TRBV29-1,-
TGTGCCAGCTCACCCGGGGTCGGGTCGACAGATACGCAGTATTTT,CASSPGVGSTDTQYF,TRBJ2-3,-,TRBV18,-
TGTGCCAGCAGTGAAGAGGGGGCTAGACAGCCCCAGCATTTT,CASSEEGARQPQHF,TRBJ1-5,-,TRBV2,TRBD1
TGTGCCAGCAGCTTATTGCGGGACAGGGGTGGAGAGACCCAGTACTTC,CASSLLRDRGGETQYF,TRBJ2-5,-,TRBV7-2,TRBD1
TGTGCCAGCAGTTTTCAGCCGACAGGGAGGGGCACAGATACGCAGTATTTT,CASSFQPTGRGTDTQYF,TRBJ2-3,-,TRBV27,-
TGCGCCAGCAGCCGAGGAGTCGGGGCGAGGTACGAGCAGTACTTC,CASSRGVGARYEQYF,TRBJ2-7,-,TRBV5-1,-
TGTGCCAGCATAAAGAACTACGAGCAGTACTTC,CASIKNYEQYF,TRBJ2-7,-,TRBV27,-
TGTGCCAGCAGTTTATTTGGGGCTGATGGAAACACCATATATTTT,CASSLFGADGNTIYF,TRBJ1-3,-,TRBV28,-
TGCGCCAGCAGCAAGACACGGGGACAGGCGATTAATGAAAAACTGTTTTTT,CASSKTRGQAINEKLFF,TRBJ1-4,-,TRBV5-1,TRBD1
TGTGCCAGCAGCCGACGGACAGAATATGGCTACACCTTC,CASSRRTEYGYTF,TRBJ1-2,-,TRBV7-8,-
TGTGCCAGCAGCCAAGCCTTTAATAGGCCCAAACCCAATGAGCAGTTCTTC,CASSQAFNRPKPNEQFF,TRBJ2-1,-,TRBV14,-
TGTGCCAGCTCACCGGGGGTGGGCACTGAAGCTTTCTTT,CASSPGVGTEAFF,TRBJ1-1,-,TRBV18,-
TGTGCCAGCAGTCCCGGGGACAGTCGTAAGAATGAGCAGTTCTTC,CASSPGDSRKNEQFF,TRBJ2-1,few,TRBV6-1,TRBD1
TGCAGCGTCGACGGACAGGGGTGGGAGACCCAGTACTTC,CSVDGQGWETQYF,TRBJ2-5,-,TRBV29-1,TRBD1